The 20 T cell receptor beta chains below all came from one sample that was sequenced in a study. TCRdb re-analysed the 5' RACE reads in MiXCR, keeping a single row per CDR3 protein. The sample has 10,000 to 15,000 distinct CDR3 sequences; 20% to 25% are singletons. Sample: naive CD4+ T cells sorted from blood. Subset here: naive CD4+ T cells, CD4+CD45RA+CD25-. The source is a female donor with breast cancer.

There are many counts of this clonotype. The chain is built from TRBV3-1 and TRBJ1-2, with 7 positions matching TRBD1. Trimming took 3 bases from V and 7 from J; bases not matched to a gene: 8. Germline lookup yields CDR1 LGHDT and CDR2 YNNKEL (reference sequence). This CDR3 region has 14 residues. In nucleotides, the CDR3 is TGTGCCAGCAGCCAGGGGACAGCTTGGAGTGGCTACACCTTC. Its protein product is CASSQGTAWSGYTF.

The rearrangement links TRBV9 to TRBJ2-1; D unresolved. The CDR3 loop spans 14 amino acids. Trimming took off 0 bases at V and 6 bases at J, with 10 bases between the two ends. CDR1 is SGDLS and CDR2 is YYNGEE in the germline V gene. The CDR3 here is CASSVASFVNEQFF. The CDR3 DNA sequence: TGTGCCAGCAGCGTAGCCAGTTTCGTCAATGAGCAGTTCTTC.

This clonotype is classed as medium-sized. The chain recombines TRBV20-1 with TRBJ1-5, with D perhaps TRBD1 (6 bases). The germline V and J ends were trimmed by 5 bases and 2 bases, with 13 bases remaining between them. The CDR3 is 14 amino acids. Germline V CDR1 and CDR2: DFQATT, SNEGSKA (reference sequence). The CDR3 reads CSAPGAGRNQPQHF. DNA of the CDR3: TGCAGTGCTCCGGGGGCAGGCCGCAATCAGCCCCAGCATTTT.

With respect to this clonotype: This may come from a read error, since a much larger clone is one base off. The V call is TRBV7-2, the J call TRBJ2-7; D ambiguous. The CDR3 runs 14 residues. Trimming removed 8 bases from V and 6 bases from J, with 20 bases in between. Germline V gene lookup returns CDR1 SGHTA and CDR2 FQGNSA. The CDR3 nucleotides are TGTGCCAGCCTGTTTTCTCAAGGCCACTGCGAGCAGTACTTC. This translates into CASLFSQGHCEQYF.

A note on this clonotype: A read error is possible here, since a much larger clone lies one base away. The V gene is TRBV20-1, the J gene TRBJ2-1, with 7 bases matching TRBD2. Germline-derived CDR1 and CDR2 are DFQATT and SNEGSKA (reference sequence). The CDR3 runs 13 residues. CDR3 nucleotides: TGCGGTGCTAGACCTCGCGGGGGACTTGAGCAGTCCTTC. This encodes CGARPRGGLEQSF.

Concerning this clonotype itself: A much more abundant neighbour one base away suggests this may be a read error. J is TRBJ2-3 and V is TRBV5-1; 9 bases fit TRBD2. Germline V CDR1 and CDR2: SGHRS, YFSETQ. The CDR3 is 15 amino acids. This chain's CDR3 is CASSSKREARDTRYF. In nucleotides, the CDR3 is TGCGCCAGCAGCTCTAAGCGGGAGGCAAGAGATACGCGGTATTTT. The entire variable domain, with the rest obtained from reference TRBV5-1 and TRBJ2-3, is as follows: KAGVTQTPRYLIKTRGQQVTLSCSPISGHRSVSWYQQTPGQGLQFLFEYFSETQRNKGNFPGRFSGRQFSNSRSEMNVSTLELGDSALYLCASSSKREARDTRYFGPGTRLTVL.

At least ten counts were recorded for this clonotype. The gene calls are TRBV7-8 and TRBJ2-3; 10 bases are a match to TRBD2. This CDR3 contains 19 residues. The J segment lost 0 bases and the V segment lost 5 bases, leaving 14 bases of the junction unmatched. Germline V gene sequence: CDR1 SGHVS, CDR2 FQNEAQ. The CDR3 region has the DNA TGTGCCAGCAGCACGAGACTAGCGGGTGCCGCCCCTAGCACAGATACGCAGTATTTT. Translation: CASSTRLAGAAPSTDTQYF.

This clonotype was seen a handful of times. This could be a read error, since a much larger clone is one nucleotide away. The CDR3 reads CASSSRPVTGELFF. CDR3 sequence (DNA): TGTGCCAGCAGCTCCCGACCCGTCACCGGGGAGCTGTTTTTT. V is TRBV5-6 and J is TRBJ2-2; the D is unclear. The CDR3 is 14 residues long. The germline CDR1 and CDR2 sequences are SGHDT and YYEEEE. The V end was cut by 3 bases, the J end by 4 bases, with 10 bases between. Combining the CDR3 with reference TRBV5-6 and TRBJ2-2 gives the whole variable domain DAGVTQSPTHLIKTRGQQVTLRCSPKSGHDTVSWYQQALGQGPQFIFQYYEEEERQRGNFPDRFSGHQFPNYSSELNVNALLLGDSALYLCASSSRPVTGELFFGEGSRLTVL.

Turning to this clonotype: As the CDR3 is not closed by the conserved phenylalanine or tryptophan, this likely results from a read error. This chain uses TRBV4-1 with TRBJ2-3; TRBD2 matches 12 bases. V was pared by 0 bases and J by 2 bases, with 12 bases of the junction left unmatched. The CDR3 runs to 20 residues. Looked up from germline, CDR1 is MGHRA and CDR2 is YSYEKL. The CDR3 nucleotides read TGCGCCAGCAGCCAAGAGGGTTTCCTAGCGGGAGGGTCAAACACAGATACGCAGTATTTA. Protein: CASSQEGFLAGGSNTDTQYL.

By share, this clonotype ranks as medium-sized. The J gene is TRBJ2-7, the V gene TRBV5-1; D perhaps matches TRBD2 (6 bases). Germline values: CDR1 SGHRS, CDR2 YFSETQ. V was pared by 0 bases and J by 3 bases, with 13 bases between. This CDR3 contains 15 residues. The CDR3 sequence: CASSLAERALYEQYF. CDR3 sequence (DNA): TGCGCCAGCAGCTTGGCCGAGCGGGCCCTCTACGAGCAGTACTTC.

This clonotype was recorded at least ten times. The gene calls are TRBV7-9 and TRBJ2-1; a possible D gene is TRBD2 (6 bases). CDR1 and CDR2 from the germline V gene are SEHNR and FQNEAQ (reference sequence). The germline V and J ends were trimmed by 6 bases and 12 bases, with 15 bases remaining between them. The CDR3 sequence is 12 residues long. The CDR3 DNA sequence: TGTGCCAGCAGTCGGGAGCTGTTGGGGCAGTTCTTC. It encodes CASSRELLGQFF.

The chain recombines TRBV27 with TRBJ1-1; 10 bases match TRBD1. From germline, CDR1 is MNHEY and CDR2 SMNVEV (reference sequence). This CDR3 contains 17 residues. Trimming at V came to 5 bases and at J to 2 bases, leaving 11 bases not matched to a gene. The DNA of the CDR3 is TGTGCCAGCAGTAATCCCGGGACAGGGGTCTCCAACACTGAAGCTTTCTTT. Its translation is CASSNPGTGVSNTEAFF.

This clonotype has a count of ten or more. The genes are TRBV3-1 and TRBJ1-5, with 7 bases that match TRBD1. Germline CDR1 and CDR2: LGHDT and YNNKEL (reference sequence). This CDR3 is 15 amino acids long. V lost 4 bases and J lost 3; bases outside the gene matches: 6. Here the CDR3 DNA reads TGTGCCAGCAGCCCTACAGGGGAGGACAATCAGCCCCAGCATTTT. Its translation is CASSPTGEDNQPQHF. The full variable domain, completed using reference TRBV3-1 and TRBJ1-5, is DTAVSQTPKYLVTQMGNDKSIKCEQNLGHDTMYWYKQDSKKFLKIMFSYNNKELIINETVPNRFSPKSPDKAHLNLHINSLELGDSAVYFCASSPTGEDNQPQHFGDGTRLSIL.

This clonotype has at least ten counts. The rearrangement joins TRBV5-1 to TRBJ1-1, with 8 bases matching TRBD1. Losses at the gene ends were 6 bases for V and 3 bases for J; bases not matched to a gene: 10. Germline V gene data show CDR1 as SGHRS and CDR2 as YFSETQ. CDR3 length: 15 amino acids. Here the CDR3 DNA reads TGCGCCAGCACCCGGGACAGGTTTACCCACACTGAAGCTTTCTTT. This gives the protein CASTRDRFTHTEAFF.

This clonotype turned up a few times. The V call is TRBV7-8, the J call TRBJ1-3; TRBD1 matches 8 bases. CDR3 length: 15 residues. V shed 5 bases and J 4 bases; nucleotides not matched to a gene: 7. CDR1 and CDR2 (germline): SGHVS, FQNEAQ. Written as DNA, the CDR3 is TGTGCCAGCAGCCCACGACAGGGGCAAGGAAACACCATATATTTT. It specifies CASSPRQGQGNTIYF. Using reference TRBV7-8 and TRBJ1-3 for the parts outside the CDR3, the full variable domain is GAGVSQSPRYKVAKRGQDVALRCDPISGHVSLFWYQQALGQGPEFLTYFQNEAQLDKSGLPSDRFFAERPEGSVSTLKIQRTQQEDSAVYLCASSPRQGQGNTIYFGEGSWLTVV.

This clonotype was observed a handful of times. The V and J genes are TRBV12-3 or TRBV12-4 and TRBJ1-2, with 7 bases lining up with TRBD1. This CDR3 has 13 amino acids. The trim removed 5 bases at V and 8 bases at J, leaving 8 bases unmatched. The chain's CDR3 is CASSNGQAYGYTF. The CDR3 coding sequence is TGTGCCAGCAGTAACGGACAGGCTTACGGCTACACCTTC.

This chain links TRBV12-3 or TRBV12-4 with TRBJ2-3; possible D gene TRBD1, 5 bases. The CDR3 runs to 15 residues. V lost 6 bases and J lost 4, with 17 bases in between. The CDR3 nucleotides are TGTGCCAGCAGCCGACCAGCGAAAGGGGCAGATACGCAGTATTTT. It yields the protein CASSRPAKGADTQYF.

Sample share makes this clonotype medium-sized. This sequence joins TRBV12-3 or TRBV12-4 and TRBJ2-1, with 9 positions matching TRBD2. Germline trimming cut 6 bases from V and 4 bases from J; bases unmatched to any gene: 7. The CDR3 totals 15 residues. The CDR3 here is CASRYRLAAYNEQFF. Written as DNA, the CDR3 is TGTGCCAGCAGGTATAGACTAGCGGCTTACAATGAGCAGTTCTTC.

A few counts support this clonotype. A read error may be the cause here, since a much bigger clone is one base away. The V gene is TRBV7-9, the J gene TRBJ2-1; the match to TRBD1 covers 7 bases. The germline V gene encodes CDR1 SEHNR and CDR2 FQNEAQ (reference sequence). CDR3 length equals 16 residues. V lost 6 bases and J lost 3; bases outside the gene matches: 11. The chain's CDR3 is CASSFRRQGNYNEQFF. CDR3 bases: TGTGCCAGCAGTTTCAGACGACAGGGTAACTACAATGAGCAGTTCTTC. Full variable domain (rest looked up from reference TRBV7-9 and TRBJ2-1): DTGVSQNPRHKITKRGQNVTFRCDPISEHNRLYWYRQTLGQGPEFLTYFQNEAQLEKSRLLSDRFSAERPKGSFSTLEIQRTEQGDSAMYLCASSFRRQGNYNEQFFGPGTRLTVL.

The sample holds many counts of this clonotype. The chain links TRBV7-3 to TRBJ1-1; D remains ambiguous. Germline V lookup: CDR1 SGHTA, CDR2 FQGTGA. The CDR3 runs 14 residues. V gave up 2 bases and J gave up 0 bases, with 7 bases separating them. CDR3 sequence: CASSLEPVNTEAFF. The CDR3, as DNA: TGTGCCAGCAGCTTAGAGCCCGTGAACACTGAAGCTTTCTTT.